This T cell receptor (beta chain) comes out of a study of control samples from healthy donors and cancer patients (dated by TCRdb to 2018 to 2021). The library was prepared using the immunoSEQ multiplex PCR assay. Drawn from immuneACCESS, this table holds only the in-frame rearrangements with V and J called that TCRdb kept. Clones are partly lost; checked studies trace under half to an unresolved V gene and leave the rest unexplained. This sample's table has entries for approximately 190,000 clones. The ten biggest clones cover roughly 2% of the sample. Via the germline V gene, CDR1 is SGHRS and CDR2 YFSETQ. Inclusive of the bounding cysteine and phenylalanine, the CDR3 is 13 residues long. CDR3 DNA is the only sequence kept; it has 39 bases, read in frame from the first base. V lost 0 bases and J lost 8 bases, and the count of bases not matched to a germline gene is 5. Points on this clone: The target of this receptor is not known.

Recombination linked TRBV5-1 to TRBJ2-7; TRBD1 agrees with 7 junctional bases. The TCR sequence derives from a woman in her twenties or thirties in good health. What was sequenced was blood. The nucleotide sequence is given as TGCGCCAGCAGCTTGGCCTTACAGGGGAAGCAGTACTTC. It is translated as CASSLALQGKQYF.